A selection of T cell receptor beta chains follows, all from one sample in a study of early T cells in non-severe SARS-CoV-2 infection. TCRdb called the 5' RACE reads again in MiXCR, with one record for every CDR3 protein. The sample yields roughly 75,000 distinct CDR3 sequences, less than 15% seen once. Material: whole blood. The source is an adult who was a healthcare worker with PCR-confirmed SARS-CoV-2 infection or an uninfected control (not recorded which). The CDR3 runs from the conserved cysteine through the conserved F or W. The D gene is left open where the match is weak. Only part of the rows carry a size: once, few, many, or a class if the clone is expanded.

d_gene,abundance,v_gene,j_gene,CDR3nt,CDR3aa
TRBD2,.,TRBV29-1,TRBJ2-1,TGCAGCGTTGAACTCGGGACTAGCTTTTACAATGAGCAGTTCTTC,CSVELGTSFYNEQFF
TRBD2,few,TRBV20-1,TRBJ2-1,TGCAGTGCTAGAGTGGGGACTAGCGCCACCTACAATGAGCAGTTCTTC,CSARVGTSATYNEQFF
.,.,TRBV7-2,TRBJ2-1,TGTGCCAGCAGCTCCCTATCTGGAGATGAGCAGTTCTTC,CASSSLSGDEQFF
.,many,TRBV2,TRBJ2-3,TGTGCCAGCAGTGACGGCTGGGCAGATACGCAGTATTTT,CASSDGWADTQYF
.,.,TRBV2,TRBJ1-5,TGTGCCAGCAGGGCGGATAGCAATCAGCCCCAGCATTTT,CASRADSNQPQHF
.,many,TRBV29-1,TRBJ2-5,TGCAGCGTTGAGGGTGGGAAGACCCAGTACTTC,CSVEGGKTQYF
.,.,TRBV7-9,TRBJ2-1,TGTGCCAGCAGCTTAGACGACATGAATGAGCAGTTCTTC,CASSLDDMNEQFF
.,once,TRBV27,TRBJ1-1,TGTGCCAGCAGTAGGTATGAGAACACTGAAGCTTTCTTT,CASSRYENTEAFF
TRBD2,.,TRBV30,TRBJ2-1,TGTGCCTGGGCTCGGCGGGGGTCCTACAATGAGCAGTTCTTC,CAWARRGSYNEQFF
TRBD1,many,TRBV19,TRBJ2-7,TGTGCCAGTAGTATAGTCGGCGGGACAGGGGTATCCTACGAGCAGTACTTC,CASSIVGGTGVSYEQYF
.,many,TRBV12-3/TRBV12-4,TRBJ2-1,TGTGCCAGCAGGTCGTACCATGAGCAGTTCTTC,CASRSYHEQFF
.,many,TRBV28,TRBJ2-5,TGTGCCAGCAGCATATGGCAGGCCGTAGAGACCCAGTACTTC,CASSIWQAVETQYF
.,.,TRBV9,TRBJ2-1,TGTGCCAGCAGCGTAGCAACAGAGCAGTTCTTC,CASSVATEQFF
TRBD1,many,TRBV29-1,TRBJ1-1,TGCAGCGTTGAAGATAGCAACAGGGGAAACTTAAGGACTGAAGCTTTCTTT,CSVEDSNRGNLRTEAFF
.,.,TRBV7-8,TRBJ2-5,TGTGCCAGCAGCGGAGTTTGGGGGGAGCAAGAGACCCAGTACTTC,CASSGVWGEQETQYF
TRBD2,.,TRBV19,TRBJ2-1,TGTGCCAGTAGTCCCACGACTAGCGGGTACAATGAGCAGTTCTTC,CASSPTTSGYNEQFF
TRBD1,.,TRBV7-2,TRBJ1-6,TGTGCCAGCTCAGGGACAGTTAATTCACCCCTCCACTTT,CASSGTVNSPLHF
.,few,TRBV29-1,TRBJ2-2,TGCAGCGTACTTTACACCGGGGAGCTGTTTTTT,CSVLYTGELFF
TRBD1,many,TRBV12-3/TRBV12-4,TRBJ1-1,TGTGCCAGCAGCCTACAGGGGTGGAAAACTGAAGCTTTCTTT,CASSLQGWKTEAFF
.,.,TRBV28,TRBJ1-3,TGTGCCAGCAGTTTATTTGCCGGGACTGGAAACACCATATATTTT,CASSLFAGTGNTIYF
TRBD1,few,TRBV27,TRBJ1-1,TGTGCCAGCAGTAAGGACAGGTCGAACACTGAAGCTTTCTTT,CASSKDRSNTEAFF
.,few,TRBV10-1,TRBJ2-3,TGCGCCAGCAGGATATGTGCCACAGATACGCAGTATTTT,CASRICATDTQYF
.,many,TRBV28,TRBJ2-7,TGTGCCAGCACGGGGCTAAGTTTCCACGAGCAGTACTTC,CASTGLSFHEQYF
TRBD1,many,TRBV5-1,TRBJ2-7,TGCGCCAGCAGCTTCCGAGACAGGGGTCCCTACGAGCAGTACTTC,CASSFRDRGPYEQYF
TRBD1,many,TRBV6-5,TRBJ1-1,TGTGCCAGCAGTTCCAGGGACAGTAGATTTGAAGCTTTCTTT,CASSSRDSRFEAFF
.,.,TRBV6-6,TRBJ2-1,TGTGCCAGCAGTTATTTTAGCGGCATCTCGGATGAGCAGTTCTTC,CASSYFSGISDEQFF
.,many,TRBV5-4,TRBJ1-3,TGTGCCAGCAGCTTGGGGACGGGAAACACCATATATTTT,CASSLGTGNTIYF
.,.,TRBV5-1,TRBJ2-5,TGCGCCAGCAGCTTGGGGCAGGCGGGCGGAGAGACCCAGTACTTC,CASSLGQAGGETQYF
.,many,TRBV28,TRBJ2-7,TGTGCCAGCAGACCTACCGGAAGTCCCGCAGCCCCCTACGAGCAGTACTTC,CASRPTGSPAAPYEQYF